This T cell receptor (beta chain) was documented in a study of blood T cell repertoires in COVID-19 (dated by TCRdb to the early 2020s). Regarding the study in general: The collaborator samples originated in the United States, Italy and Spain and spanned the acute and convalescent phases of COVID-19. HLA class I and class II types, where available, came from metadata supplied by the sample provider rather than from assay-based typing. Deeply sampled blood TCRbeta repertoires from subjects exposed to, actively infected with, or recovered from COVID-19 were included in the dataset. The material from the prospective study consisted of cDNA or gDNA derived from T cells, B-cell-depleted T cells, or PBMCs. The samples were drawn from the first 160 participants of the ongoing ImmuneRACE study and from 950 to 1,500 subjects provided by 6 global collaborators. The repertoires were made available in a free public database intended to serve as a resource for research on the immune response to SARS-CoV-2. Sample metadata almost always included a de-identified subject ID, COVID-19 status, age in years and sex. What the study reported, not specific to this receptor: The quantity of clinical and demographic metadata differed by source and by participant and was supplied without curation.

Comment on this clone: Its binding antigen is unknown. Base qualities were left out, and no much larger clone turns up one base away.

The V end gives up 0 bases and the J end 5 bases, leaving 8 bases in the junction not matched to a gene. According to the germline V gene (reference sequence), CDR1 reads LGHDT and CDR2 reads YNNKEL. The CDR3 runs 16 residues from the cysteine to the phenylalanine. Only the CDR3 region is kept as DNA, spanning 48 bases read in frame from base 1. Another Seattle source contributed samples from volunteer blood donors who had recovered from COVID-19. The collaborating institutions used their own protocols to collect whole blood in K2EDTA tubes. For TCRbeta analysis, collaborator samples were shipped as frozen whole blood, as isolated PBMCs, or as DNA extracted from either sample type. TCRbeta CDR3 regions were amplified from genomic DNA by means of the immunoSEQ Assay, a bias-controlled multiplex PCR. The authors' pipeline ran thus. Nucleated cell counts per sample were estimated from amplification of reference gene primers within the assay. To quantify the absolute abundance of each unique TCRbeta CDR3 rearrangement, sequence reads were collapsed and filtered. For each sample, productive Simpson clonality was calculated by taking the square root of Simpson's diversity index across productive rearrangements. The table comes from immuneACCESS by way of TCRdb, which keeps in-frame sequences with V and J called. Part of the clones is missing from these tables; in studies checked, under half for an unresolved V gene and the rest for unknown reasons. The DNA gave D and trimming, while V, J and clone size come from that table. This sample is represented by 150,000 or so clones; over 75% of them were singletons. Roughly 13% of the sample rests with the top ten.

The TCR originated in a man between 65 and 85 years old who had recovered from COVID-19. What was sequenced was peripheral blood. The receptor chain draws on TRBV3-1 (or the pseudogene TRBV3-2) and TRBJ2-3, and TRBD2 aligns with 7 junction nucleotides. The CDR3 reads as follows: CASSQDGAGAIDTQYF. In nucleotides, the sequence is TGTGCCAGCAGCCAAGACGGCGCGGGAGCGATAGATACGCAGTATTTT.